This TCR beta chain originates from a study of blood T cell repertoires in COVID-19 (TCRdb year 2020). Notes on the research overall: Collaborator samples came from the United States, Italy and Spain and covered acute and convalescent phases of COVID-19. The material from the prospective study consisted of cDNA or gDNA derived from T cells, B-cell-depleted T cells, or PBMCs. The dataset comprised deeply sampled blood TCRbeta repertoires from subjects exposed to, actively infected with, or recovered from COVID-19. The repertoires were made available in a free public database intended to serve as a resource for research on the immune response to SARS-CoV-2. The samples were drawn from the first 160 participants of the ongoing ImmuneRACE study and from 1,254 subjects provided by 6 global collaborators. Nearly every sample came with metadata listing a de-identified subject ID, COVID-19 status, age in years and sex. Where available, HLA class I and class II types were obtained from metadata supplied by the sample provider rather than from assay-based typing. The full study reports these points: How much clinical and demographic metadata was included differed by source and by participant, and the metadata was provided uncurated.

The immunoSEQ Assay, a bias-controlled multiplex PCR, was used to amplify TCRbeta CDR3 regions from genomic DNA. For the original study's pipeline: Within the assay, amplification of reference gene primers was used to estimate how many nucleated cells each sample contained. Sequence reads were collapsed and filtered to measure the absolute abundance of every unique TCRbeta CDR3 rearrangement. For each sample, productive Simpson clonality was calculated as the square root of Simpson's diversity index across productive rearrangements. TCRdb holds this immuneACCESS table with in-frame rearrangements only. Some clones are missing; in checked studies, unresolved V genes explain under half, and the rest has no known cause. V, J and clone size are taken as reported in that table, and D and trimming were inferred from the DNA itself. The sample contains 150,000 to 180,000 clones, 78% of them found a single time. 1.5% to 2% of the sample lies in the top ten.

Whole blood was collected in K2EDTA tubes by collaborating institutions according to the institutions' own protocols. For TCRbeta analysis, collaborators shipped samples as frozen whole blood, isolated PBMCs, or DNA extracted from either of those sample types. As to this clone: No antigen is known for it. One base away there is no much larger clone; base qualities are not given.

The material sequenced was peripheral blood. The clonotype originates from a man at least 80 years old with acute or convalescent COVID-19.

The DNA sequence is given as TGCGCCAGCACTACATGGGGGGGAGAGACCCAGTACTTC. It encodes CASTTWGGETQYF. The chain is made from TRBV5-1 and TRBJ2-5, and 7 bases in between align with TRBD2. According to the germline V gene, CDR1 reads SGHRS and CDR2 reads YFSETQ. V loses 6 bases at its end and J loses 4 bases; junction bases beyond the gene matches: 6. From cysteine to phenylalanine, the CDR3 is 13 amino acids long. Just the 39-base CDR3 DNA is kept, in frame starting at base 1.